The clone carrying this T cell receptor beta chain occurred once. No antigen is known for it. The CDR3 sequence is 13 residues long. From germline, CDR1 is SNHLY and CDR2 FYNNEI. Trimming took 5 bases from V and 10 from J; bases not matched to a gene: 9. These data come from a study of cytomegalovirus exposure and HLA in healthy donors. Findings and caveats of the study: Accurate HLA-A and HLA-B prediction from TCR beta sequences was reported for most subjects.

Vbeta (60) and Jbeta (13) primers were used in the PCR. Measured with immunoSEQ multiplex PCR; TCRdb has only the in-frame clones, and not every one. The sample holds 250,000 to 350,000 clones; roughly 89% are singletons and the top ten take roughly 2%. This receptor was taken from a woman aged 18 to 35 in good health and CMV-seronegative. Sequencing was carried out using PBMCs. This sequence joins TRBV2 and TRBJ1-1; 8 nucleotides agree with TRBD1. The chain's CDR3 is CASSQDRGRRAFF. Written as DNA, the CDR3 is TGTGCCAGCAGTCAAGACAGGGGTCGTAGAGCTTTCTTT. Filled out from reference TRBV2 and TRBJ1-1, the complete variable domain reads EPEVTQTPSHQVTQMGQEVILRCVPISNHLYFYWYRQILGQKVEFLVSFYNNEISEKSEIFDDQFSVERPDGSNFTLKIRSTKLEDSAMYFCASSQDRGRRAFFGQGTRLTVV.